One T cell receptor (beta chain) is described in this entry. Its antigen is unidentified. This PCR relied on a set of 60 Vbeta primers and 13 Jbeta primers. Libraries were prepared by immunoSEQ multiplex PCR; TCRdb keeps only in-frame clonotypes and omits some of them. This sample has approximately 190,000 clones, with approximately 81% found just once. The germline V gene has CDR1 ENHRY and CDR2 SYGVKD. Deletions cut 3 bases from V and 7 bases from J, with 15 bases between. The CDR3 has 14 residues. The entry originates in a study of cytomegalovirus exposure and HLA in healthy donors. Study-wide points: An analysis that was carried out later associated 15,000 to 20,000 TCR beta sequences with HLA alleles at 0.05 false discovery rate. Presence/absence analysis assumed near-uniform sequencing depth across donors. The productive fraction for most TCR beta V segments was about 90% or about 30% in an earlier analysis.

The chain has TRBV10-3 and TRBJ2-5; TRBD2 might be the D (6 bases). This TCR was recovered from a woman between 18 and 29 years old in good health and CMV-seropositive. Sequencing was performed on PBMCs. Here the CDR3 reads CAISEGGGAGTQYF. The CDR3 coding sequence is TGTGCCATCAGTGAAGGAGGCGGGGCCGGGACCCAGTACTTC.